This T cell receptor (beta chain) was captured by sequencing in a study of OX40 agonist ivuxolimab in advanced cancers. Germline CDR1 and CDR2: SGDLS and YYNGEE. Trimming left V 0 bases short and J 4 bases short, with 13 bases between. This CDR3 is 15 amino acids long. General observations from the study: Several nonresponders also turned out to have low normalized T-cell clonal expansion. Patients who responded partially at 0.1-3.0 mg/kg showed clonal expansion ranking among the lowest.

Comments on this clone: Its antigen is as yet unknown.

Method: immunoSEQ multiplex PCR; TCRdb's copy keeps in-frame clones and lacks some. The table lists about 98,000 clones, just under 95% of them singletons. The sequencing used CD4+ or CD8+ T cells sorted from blood, collected in a trial of the OX40 agonist ivuxolimab. This sequence was found in an adult with an advanced solid tumor such as melanoma, head and neck, liver or kidney cancer. V is TRBV9 and J is TRBJ1-2, with D perhaps matching TRBD1 (6 bases). CDR3 coding DNA: TGTGCCAGCAGCGTAGGAAGGGGGGAACTCTATGGCTACACCTTC. This encodes CASSVGRGELYGYTF. Complete variable domain (other parts from reference TRBV9 and TRBJ1-2): DSGVTQTPKHLITATGQRVTLRCSPRSGDLSVYWYQQSLDQGLQFLIQYYNGEERAKGNILERFSAQQFPDLHSELNLSSLELGDSALYFCASSVGRGELYGYTFGSGTRLTVV.